The 23 T cell receptor beta chains below come from one sample, sequenced in a study of blood T cell repertoires in COVID-19. The protocol was immunoSEQ multiplex PCR, while the TCRdb copy is restricted to in-frame clones and leaves out a portion. The table has 250,000 or so clones, 86% seen once. Sequenced: peripheral blood. These receptors all stem from a man aged 55 to 70 with acute or convalescent COVID-19.

The chain carries TRBV4-2 and TRBJ2-7; 7 bases are a match to TRBD1. J lost 3 bases, V lost 0 bases, and 5 bases had no gene match. The CDR3 has 15 amino acids. Germline loops: CDR1 LGHNA, CDR2 YNFKEQ. The CDR3 loop is CASSQEGAGGYEQYF. CDR3 DNA sequence: TGTGCCAGCAGCCAAGAAGGAGCAGGGGGCTACGAGCAGTACTTC.

With respect to this clone: Different DNA sequences within this sample yield the same CDR3. The V and J genes are TRBV25-1 and TRBJ1-1; TRBD1 matches at 7 bases. The CDR3 length is 14 residues. The V gene's germline CDR1 is MGHDK and CDR2 SYGVNS. The V and J ends lost 4 bases and 5 bases, in that order; junction bases with no gene match: 7. CDR3 region: CASSGRTGRTEAFF. The CDR3 nucleotides read TGTGCCAGCAGTGGACGGACAGGAAGGACTGAAGCTTTCTTT.

CDR3 sequence: CASSYPVGGVMTGELFF. CDR3 in DNA: TGTGCCAGCAGTTACCCGGTAGGGGGGGTAATGACCGGGGAGCTGTTTTTT. This chain uses TRBV6-2 or TRBV6-3 with TRBJ2-2; a possible D gene is TRBD2 (7 bases). CDR1 and CDR2 from the germline V gene are MNHEY and SVGEGT. This CDR3 contains 17 residues. The V end lost 2 bases, the J end lost 5 bases, and 18 bases lay between the germline ends.

V is TRBV10-3 and J is TRBJ2-1, with 13 nucleotides matching TRBD2. V shed 6 bases and J 9 bases; nucleotides not matched to a gene: 5. The CDR3 consists of 14 residues. Germline lookup yields CDR1 ENHRY and CDR2 SYGVKD. In DNA, the CDR3 is TGTGCCATCAGAACTAGCGGGAGGGCTTCTGAGCAGTTCTTC. Protein sequence: CAIRTSGRASEQFF.

V and J are TRBV2 and TRBJ1-2; 11 nucleotides agree with TRBD1. Germline CDR1 reads SNHLY; CDR2 reads FYNNEI. V lost 11 bases, J lost 2 bases, and 4 bases stayed unmatched. This CDR3 has 13 residues. The CDR3 DNA reads TGTGCCGGCCGGGACAGGGGGAACTATGGCTACACCTTC. Translation gives CAGRDRGNYGYTF.

V is TRBV30 and J is TRBJ2-2; no clear D gene. The germline CDR1 and CDR2 sequences are GTSNPN and SVGIG (reference sequence). V lost 4 bases and J lost 7, with 10 bases in between. This CDR3 comprises 12 residues. The CDR3 coding sequence is TGTGCCTGGACGGTGTATAGCGGGGAGCTGTTTTTT. It encodes CAWTVYSGELFF.

This clone was seen once. The gene calls are TRBV11-3 and TRBJ2-1; D gene uncertain. Per the germline V gene, CDR1 is SGHNT and CDR2 is YENEEA. The CDR3 totals 14 residues. Trimming stripped 0 bases from V and 1 base from J, with 4 bases between. The CDR3 is CASSLDSSYNEQFF. The CDR3 DNA is TGTGCCAGCAGCTTAGACAGTTCCTACAATGAGCAGTTCTTC.

This chain links TRBV6-2 or TRBV6-3 with TRBJ1-2, with 8 bases identical to TRBD1. This CDR3 is built from 15 residues. V gave up 6 bases and J gave up 1 base; unmatched junction bases: 7. Germline V lookup: CDR1 MNHEY, CDR2 SVGEGT. CDR3: CASSSPTGVNYGYTF. CDR3 DNA: TGTGCCAGCAGCTCTCCGACAGGGGTTAACTATGGCTACACCTTC.

A single count supports this clone. The rearrangement links TRBV5-1 to TRBJ2-2; tentative D call: TRBD2 (6 bases). The germline gives CDR1 SGHRS, CDR2 YFSETQ. The V and J ends lost 7 bases and 5 bases respectively, with 18 bases between them. This CDR3 contains 15 residues. The CDR3 DNA reads as TGCGCCAGCCAAAGCAGCGGAGGGGTTACCGGGGAGCTGTTTTTT. Protein: CASQSSGGVTGELFF.

The rearrangement joins TRBV10-3 to TRBJ2-1; TRBD2 matches at 8 bases. The CDR3 covers 15 residues. Germline V gives CDR1 ENHRY, CDR2 SYGVKD. V gave up 3 bases and J gave up 5 bases; unmatched junction bases: 6. CDR3 loop: CAISERVAGHNEQFF. As DNA, the CDR3 is TGTGCCATCAGTGAAAGGGTAGCGGGGCACAATGAGCAGTTCTTC.

V gene TRBV4-3 combines with J gene TRBJ2-1, with TRBD2 matching 10 bases. Trimming at V came to 4 bases and at J to 7 bases, leaving 7 bases not matched to a gene. Germline assignment: CDR1 LGHNA and CDR2 YSLEER. This CDR3 is built from 15 residues. CDR3 region: CASSRWASGSNEQFF. CDR3 coding DNA: TGCGCCAGCAGCCGCTGGGCTAGCGGGAGTAATGAGCAGTTCTTC.

This chain joins TRBV28 and TRBJ1-3; 8 nucleotides line up with TRBD1. V lost 3 bases, J lost 5 bases, and 6 bases stayed unmatched. Germline V gives CDR1 MDHEN, CDR2 SYDVKM. CDR3 length: 15 amino acids. The CDR3 reads CASSFRQGARNTIYF. CDR3 sequence (DNA): TGTGCCAGCAGTTTCCGCCAGGGGGCCAGAAACACCATATATTTT.

The rearrangement uses TRBV10-3 and TRBJ1-5; 9 nucleotides align to TRBD1. Germline CDR1 is ENHRY and CDR2 is SYGVKD. The trim removed 6 bases at V and 3 bases at J, leaving 6 bases unmatched. The CDR3 loop spans 15 amino acids. CDR3 coding DNA: TGTGCCATCAGAGCCGGGACAGGGACCAATCAGCCCCAGCATTTT. Its translation: CAIRAGTGTNQPQHF.

The chain couples TRBV28 to TRBJ2-7; D is uncertain. Per germline, CDR1 MDHEN and CDR2 SYDVKM. This CDR3 contains 13 residues. V gave up 7 bases and J gave up 6 bases, with 16 bases separating them. This chain's CDR3 is CASTPQLGAEQYF. CDR3 sequence (DNA): TGTGCCAGCACTCCCCAATTGGGCGCCGAGCAGTACTTC.

The chain links TRBV30 to TRBJ2-7; 7 bases match TRBD1. Losses at the gene ends were 4 bases for V and 6 bases for J; bases not matched to a gene: 9. Germline CDR1 reads GTSNPN; CDR2 reads SVGIG (reference sequence). The CDR3 consists of 13 residues. CDR3 in DNA: TGTGCCTGGAACGACCGACAGGGTATCGAGCAGTACTTC. It is translated as CAWNDRQGIEQYF.

V and J are TRBV18 and TRBJ2-3; a possible D gene is TRBD1 (6 bases). This CDR3 has 14 amino acids. Germline assignment: CDR1 KGHSH and CDR2 LQKENI. V was clipped by 6 bases and J by 5 bases, with 15 bases between them. CDR3 residues: CASSPKGDLDTQYF. CDR3 DNA: TGTGCCAGCTCCCCGAAGGGGGATCTAGATACGCAGTATTTT.

This clone occurred once. Other nucleotide sequences in the sample specify the same CDR3. This rearrangement joins TRBV9 to TRBJ2-7, with TRBD2 matching 7 bases. The trim removed 0 bases at V and 2 bases at J, leaving 5 bases unmatched. Germline V gene sequence: CDR1 SGDLS, CDR2 YYNGEE. CDR3 length: 15 amino acids. The CDR3 DNA reads TGTGCCAGCAGCGTAGCGTCTAGCGGTACCTACGAGCAGTACTTC. Amino acids: CASSVASSGTYEQYF.

V usage is TRBV19 and J usage is TRBJ2-3; D possibly corresponds to TRBD2 (6 bases). This CDR3 spans 15 amino acids. Germline CDR1 is LNHDA and CDR2 is SQIVND (reference sequence). Trimming removed 3 bases from V and 6 bases from J, with 16 bases in between. The CDR3 protein is CASSIRRGDSDTQYF. The CDR3 region has the DNA TGTGCCAGTAGTATTAGGAGGGGAGATTCGGATACGCAGTATTTT.

This clone showed up just once. The DNA of the CDR3 is TGTGCCAGCAGCTTAGTTGCGGGTGGGGCAGATACGCAGTATTTT. Translated, it gives CASSLVAGGADTQYF. The rearrangement joins TRBV11-2 to TRBJ2-3; tentatively, D is TRBD2 (5 bases). V dropped 1 base and J dropped 4 bases, with 12 bases sitting between them. This CDR3 spans 15 amino acids. Germline CDR1 reads SGHAT; CDR2 reads FQNNGV. The full variable domain, completed using reference TRBV11-2 and TRBJ2-3, is EAGVAQSPRYKIIEKRQSVAFWCNPISGHATLYWYQQILGQGPKLLIQFQNNGVVDDSQLPKDRFSAERLKGVDSTLKIQPAKLEDSAVYLCASSLVAGGADTQYFGPGTRLTVL.

This clone was recorded once. The J gene is TRBJ2-3, the V gene TRBV5-1; 7 positions match TRBD1. The CDR3 is made up of 13 amino acids. Germline trimming cut 0 bases from V and 8 bases from J; bases unmatched to any gene: 3. CDR1 is SGHRS, CDR2 YFSETQ, per germline. CDR3 residues: CASSLGGGSTQYF. CDR3 DNA sequence: TGCGCCAGCAGCTTGGGAGGGGGCTCTACGCAGTATTTT.

This clone was seen only once. The V call is TRBV5-4, the J call TRBJ2-3, with D possibly matching TRBD2 (5 bases). Germline V gene lookup returns CDR1 SGHNT and CDR2 YYREEE (reference sequence). V shed 4 bases and J shed 4 bases, with 10 bases lying between them. CDR3 size: 13 residues. CDR3 residues: CASSAGGADTQYF. CDR3 coding DNA: TGTGCCAGCAGCGCCGGAGGCGCAGATACGCAGTATTTT.

The chain employs TRBV11-3 and TRBJ2-5, with D perhaps TRBD1 (5 bases). CDR3 length: 13 amino acids. Germline CDR1 and CDR2: SGHNT and YENEEA. The V gene lost 4 bases and the J gene lost 2 bases, with 8 bases spanning the gap. The CDR3 protein is CASSYTGQETQYF. The CDR3, as DNA: TGTGCCAGCAGCTACACAGGTCAAGAGACCCAGTACTTC. The full variable domain, rest sourced from reference TRBV11-3 and TRBJ2-5, is EAGVVQSPRYKIIEKKQPVAFWCNPISGHNTLYWYLQNLGQGPELLIRYENEEAVDDSQLPKDRFSAERLKGVDSTLKIQPAELGDSAVYLCASSYTGQETQYFGPGTRLLVL.

This sequence joins TRBV3-1 (or the pseudogene TRBV3-2) and TRBJ2-1, with a possible D match to TRBD2 (5 bases). This CDR3 has 14 amino acids. Germline CDR1 and CDR2: LGHDT and YNNKEL (reference sequence). Trimming took off 4 bases at V and 9 bases at J, with 16 bases between the two ends. CDR3 region: CASSLRPPGIEQFF. In DNA form, the CDR3 reads TGTGCCAGCAGCCTCAGACCCCCGGGGATTGAGCAGTTCTTC.